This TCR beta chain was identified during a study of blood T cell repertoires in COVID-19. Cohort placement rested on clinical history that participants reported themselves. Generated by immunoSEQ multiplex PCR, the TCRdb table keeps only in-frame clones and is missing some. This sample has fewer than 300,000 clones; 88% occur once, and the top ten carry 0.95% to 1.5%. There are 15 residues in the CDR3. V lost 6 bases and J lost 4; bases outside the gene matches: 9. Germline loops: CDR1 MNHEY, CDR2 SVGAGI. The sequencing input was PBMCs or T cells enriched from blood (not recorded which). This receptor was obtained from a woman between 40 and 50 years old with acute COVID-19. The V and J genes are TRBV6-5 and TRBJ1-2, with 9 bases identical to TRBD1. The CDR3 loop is CASSRQGVTFYGYTF. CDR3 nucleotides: TGTGCCAGCAGCCGACAGGGGGTGACTTTCTATGGCTACACCTTC.